A single sample is the source of the 30 T cell receptor beta chains below, sequenced in a study of blood T cell repertoires in COVID-19. The protocol was immunoSEQ multiplex PCR, while the TCRdb copy is restricted to in-frame clones and leaves out a portion. The sample includes more than 150,000 clones, roughly 94% of them seen just once. Sequenced sample: peripheral blood. Receptors originate from a man aged 30 to 45 with COVID-19, enrolled during active disease.

The rearrangement joins TRBV9 to TRBJ2-5; TRBD1 might be the D (6 bases). CDR1 is SGDLS, CDR2 YYNGEE, per germline. Trimming left V 0 bases short and J 5 bases short, with 23 bases between. The CDR3 totals 18 residues. The CDR3 here is CASSVEDRTLFLGETQYF. The CDR3, as DNA: TGTGCCAGCAGCGTAGAAGACAGGACTCTGTTTTTAGGGGAGACCCAGTACTTC.

The chain links TRBV10-2 to TRBJ1-2; TRBD1 aligns across 8 bases. The CDR3 is made up of 15 amino acids. Germline V gene data show CDR1 as WSHSY and CDR2 as SAAADI. With V trimmed by 2 bases and J by 2 bases, 4 bases remained unmatched. In DNA form, the CDR3 reads TGCGCCAGCAGTGAGGTTACAGGGGGGAACTATGGCTACACCTTC. It translates to CASSEVTGGNYGYTF.

The chain carries TRBV19 and TRBJ2-7; TRBD2 might be the D (6 bases). Trimming cost V 3 bases and J 1 base, with 13 bases left between them. Germline V lookup: CDR1 LNHDA, CDR2 SQIVND (reference sequence). The CDR3 has 15 residues. CDR3 sequence: CASSISLALSYEQYF. CDR3 nucleotide sequence: TGTGCCAGTAGTATTTCGCTAGCGCTTTCCTACGAGCAGTACTTC.

J is TRBJ2-1 and V is TRBV30; D unresolved. CDR3 length: 12 amino acids. The ends were cut back, 1 base at V and 10 bases at J, with 11 bases in the middle. Germline-derived CDR1 and CDR2 are GTSNPN and SVGIG (reference sequence). The CDR3 here is CAWSAASGEQFF. The CDR3 DNA sequence: TGTGCCTGGAGTGCCGCCTCCGGGGAGCAGTTCTTC.

The chain combines TRBV6-5 with TRBJ2-5, with D unclear. With 2 bases removed from V and 3 bases from J, the gap between germline ends came to 10 bases. The CDR3 totals 14 residues. From germline, CDR1 is MNHEY and CDR2 SVGAGI. CDR3 sequence (DNA): TGTGCCAGCAGTTACCTCAGTAAAAAAGAGACCCAGTACTTC. This codes for CASSYLSKKETQYF.

This clone has only one observation. The V call is TRBV11-2, the J call TRBJ2-7; D is possibly TRBD1 (5 bases). The CDR3 loop spans 15 amino acids. Germline assignment: CDR1 SGHAT and CDR2 FQNNGV. V lost 4 bases to trimming and J lost 2 bases, with 15 bases between them. The chain's CDR3 is CASSSRGQFAYEQYF. The DNA for the CDR3 is TGTGCCAGCAGCTCTAGGGGTCAGTTTGCCTACGAGCAGTACTTC.

The DNA for the CDR3 is TGTGCCAGCTCACCCCAAGGGGATTTAAACACTGAAGCTTTCTTT. Translating gives CASSPQGDLNTEAFF. The rearrangement uses TRBV18 and TRBJ1-1, with a tentative D call TRBD1 (5 bases). The CDR3 has 15 residues. V was cut by 3 bases and J by 2 bases, with 13 bases left in between. Germline V CDR1 and CDR2: KGHSH, LQKENI.

The rearrangement links TRBV6-4 to TRBJ2-4; 7 nucleotides line up with TRBD2. Trimming took 0 bases from V and 9 from J; bases not matched to a gene: 2. Looked up from germline, CDR1 is MRHNA and CDR2 is SNTAGT. The CDR3 runs 13 residues. CDR3 DNA: TGTGCCAGCAGTGACTCTTGGGGGGGCATTCAGTACTTC. Translation gives CASSDSWGGIQYF.

The chain carries TRBV5-1 and TRBJ1-2; 9 nucleotides agree with TRBD1. Trimming removed 4 bases from V and 0 bases from J; junction bases left unmatched: 4. The germline gives CDR1 SGHRS, CDR2 YFSETQ. CDR3 length: 15 residues. The CDR3 DNA is TGCGCCAGCAGCGACGGGGACAGGGCTAACTATGGCTACACCTTC. Translation: CASSDGDRANYGYTF.

The gene calls are TRBV12-5 and TRBJ1-2; D is possibly TRBD1 (5 bases). The CDR3 is 17 amino acids. Germline CDR1 and CDR2: LGHNT and FRNRAP. V lost 1 base to trimming and J lost 4 bases, with 19 bases between them. The CDR3 DNA reads as TGTGCTAGTGGTTTGGCACCCCGACAGTACGTCGGCTATGGCTACACCTTC. This gives the protein CASGLAPRQYVGYGYTF.

The chain links TRBV18 to TRBJ1-2, with TRBD1 identical over 7 bases. With V trimmed by 3 bases and J by 0 bases, 7 bases remained unmatched. From germline, CDR1 is KGHSH and CDR2 LQKENI. This CDR3 spans 16 amino acids. Here the CDR3 DNA reads TGTGCCAGCTCACCGATTACAGGGGAAGCTAACTATGGCTACACCTTC. It specifies CASSPITGEANYGYTF.

The rearrangement joins TRBV6-4 to TRBJ1-5; D unclear. The CDR3 spans 13 residues. The V end lost 6 bases, the J end lost 6 bases, and 12 bases lay between the germline ends. Germline V gene sequence: CDR1 MRHNA, CDR2 SNTAGT. The chain's CDR3 is CASSAELGQPQHF. DNA of the CDR3: TGTGCCAGCAGCGCGGAACTGGGTCAGCCCCAGCATTTT.

The genes are TRBV7-9 and TRBJ1-2, with 12 bases that match TRBD1. The trim removed 5 bases at V and 0 bases at J, leaving 13 bases unmatched. Germline V gene lookup returns CDR1 SEHNR and CDR2 FQNEAQ (reference sequence). The CDR3 is made up of 19 amino acids. CDR3: CASSGSLGTGGPANYGYTF. The CDR3 nucleotides read TGTGCCAGCAGCGGAAGCCTAGGGACAGGGGGCCCAGCTAACTATGGCTACACCTTC.

This clone was seen only once. The V gene is TRBV30, the J gene TRBJ1-5; TRBD1 is a possible D gene (6 bases). Germline CDR1 GTSNPN, CDR2 SVGIG (reference sequence). CDR3 length: 15 residues. The V end lost 4 bases, the J end lost 1 base, and 14 bases lay between the germline ends. This chain's CDR3 is CAWNQGHPSNQPQHF. The CDR3 nucleotides read TGTGCCTGGAATCAGGGACACCCGAGCAATCAGCCCCAGCATTTT.

The rearrangement links TRBV7-9 to TRBJ1-1, with a tentative D call TRBD1 (5 bases). The CDR3 is made up of 15 amino acids. Germline-derived CDR1 and CDR2 are SEHNR and FQNEAQ (reference sequence). The ends were cut back, 0 bases at V and 6 bases at J, with 14 bases in the middle. CDR3 in amino acids: CASSLAGLGLPEAFF. CDR3 in DNA: TGTGCCAGCAGCTTAGCGGGACTGGGACTCCCTGAAGCTTTCTTT.

The rearrangement uses TRBV7-9 and TRBJ1-6; no clear D. There are 16 residues in the CDR3. Trimming removed 1 base from V and 5 bases from J, with 12 bases in between. In germline, CDR1 is SEHNR, CDR2 FQNEAQ (reference sequence). The CDR3 here is CASSLGSPGDNSPLHF. CDR3 sequence (DNA): TGTGCCAGCAGCTTAGGGTCCCCGGGAGATAATTCACCCCTCCACTTT.

This clone has only one observation. The chain couples TRBV18 to TRBJ1-1; TRBD1 matches at 7 bases. The CDR3 has 13 amino acids. CDR1 KGHSH and CDR2 LQKENI come from the germline V gene. The junction had 12 bases not matched to a gene; V was cut back by 4 bases and J by 13 bases. In DNA, the CDR3 is TGTGCCAGCTCACAAGACAGGGAGGAAGAGGGTTTCTTT. Its protein product is CASSQDREEEGFF.

V and J are TRBV14 and TRBJ1-5; D might be TRBD1 (5 bases). CDR1 and CDR2 from the germline V gene are SGHDN and FVKESK. Trimming removed 3 bases at V and 1 base at J, with 7 bases between. The CDR3 covers 14 residues. CDR3 nucleotide sequence: TGTGCCAGCAGCCACACAGGAAGCAATCAGCCCCAGCATTTT. It translates to CASSHTGSNQPQHF.

This chain joins TRBV3-1 (or the pseudogene TRBV3-2) and TRBJ1-4; D is possibly TRBD1 (6 bases). Germline lookup yields CDR1 LGHDT and CDR2 YNNKEL (reference sequence). V lost 1 base, J lost 7 bases, and 10 bases lay in between. The CDR3 spans 14 residues. In DNA form, the CDR3 reads TGTGCCAGCAGCCAAGTTTCCAGGGGTGAAAAACTGTTTTTT. Translating it yields CASSQVSRGEKLFF.

V gene TRBV5-1 combines with J gene TRBJ2-2; the D is unclear. There are 13 residues in the CDR3. V was pared by 4 bases and J by 5 bases, with 9 bases between. The germline gives CDR1 SGHRS, CDR2 YFSETQ. In DNA form, the CDR3 reads TGCGCCAGCAGCCCTACAGAGACCGGGGAGCTGTTTTTT. Protein product: CASSPTETGELFF.

The V and J genes are TRBV4-1 and TRBJ1-6; D remains unclear. In germline, CDR1 is MGHRA, CDR2 YSYEKL. The CDR3 totals 13 residues. The V and J ends lost 1 base and 8 bases respectively, with 6 bases between them. Written as DNA, the CDR3 is TGCGCCAGCAGCCAAGTATTTTATTCACCCCTCCACTTT. Amino acids: CASSQVFYSPLHF.

The chain links TRBV6-1 to TRBJ2-1; weak D call: TRBD2 (5 bases). The V gene's germline CDR1 is MNHNS and CDR2 SASEGT. The CDR3 is 17 residues long. V lost 2 bases to trimming and J lost 2 bases, with 16 bases between them. The chain's CDR3 is CASSERRGWLTYNEQFF. The CDR3 bases are TGTGCCAGCAGTGAACGTCGAGGGTGGTTAACCTACAATGAGCAGTTCTTC.

The V gene is TRBV9, the J gene TRBJ1-2; D unclear. Germline V CDR1 and CDR2: SGDLS, YYNGEE. V lost 0 bases and J lost 4, with 13 bases in between. This CDR3 has 15 residues. The CDR3 sequence: CASSVATDPGYGYTF. CDR3 DNA: TGTGCCAGCAGCGTAGCTACCGATCCGGGCTATGGCTACACCTTC.

The rearrangement links TRBV7-9 to TRBJ1-2; no clear D gene. Germline V gives CDR1 SEHNR, CDR2 FQNEAQ (reference sequence). This CDR3 contains 15 residues. Trimming shortened V by 4 bases and J by 3 bases, and 15 bases separated the two germline ends. The DNA for the CDR3 is TGTGCCAGCAGCTCCCCTGACGGGAACGACTATGGCTACACCTTC. This sequence encodes CASSSPDGNDYGYTF.

The J gene is TRBJ2-3, the V gene TRBV19, with 8 bases that match TRBD1. The CDR3 is 19 amino acids. V shed 3 bases, J shed 2 bases, and the junction held 16 bases outside the gene matches. Germline V gene data show CDR1 as LNHDA and CDR2 as SQIVND (reference sequence). CDR3 bases: TGTGCCAGTAGTATTTGGACAGGGTGGGATTCCTCAGTCACAGATACGCAGTATTTT. This encodes CASSIWTGWDSSVTDTQYF.

The CDR3 region has the DNA TGCAGCGACAGCCACAATGAGCAGTTCTTC. It translates to CSDSHNEQFF. The rearrangement uses TRBV29-1 and TRBJ2-1; no clear D gene. The germline V gene has CDR1 SQVTM and CDR2 ANQGSEA. CDR3 length: 10 residues. V was cut by 7 bases and J by 5 bases, with 6 bases left in between.

The chain combines TRBV5-1 with TRBJ1-1; 7 nucleotides agree with TRBD1. After removal of 5 bases from V and 4 bases from J, the junction contained 11 bases not matched to a gene. This CDR3 comprises 15 residues. CDR1 SGHRS and CDR2 YFSETQ come from the germline V gene. CDR3 in amino acids: CASSFKGAPGTEAFF. Written as DNA, the CDR3 is TGCGCCAGCAGTTTCAAGGGGGCGCCGGGCACTGAAGCTTTCTTT.

The chain employs TRBV9 and TRBJ1-2; maybe TRBD1 (5 bases). The CDR3 is 12 residues long. CDR1 and CDR2 from the germline V gene are SGDLS and YYNGEE. Trimming took 7 bases from V and 0 from J, leaving 7 bases between them. This CDR3 reads CASGGANYGYTF. CDR3 DNA sequence: TGTGCCAGCGGAGGGGCTAACTATGGCTACACCTTC.

The V call is TRBV6-6, the J call TRBJ1-4; 7 bases agree with TRBD1. The CDR3 is 15 residues long. Per germline, CDR1 MNHNY and CDR2 SVGAGI (reference sequence). The ends lost 4 bases at V and 3 bases at J; junction bases unmatched: 5. CDR3 residues: CASSSIGTANEKLFF. CDR3 bases: TGTGCCAGCAGTTCCATCGGGACAGCTAATGAAAAACTGTTTTTT.

This clone was seen a few times. The J gene is TRBJ1-6, the V gene TRBV19; D is unresolved. V lost 6 bases and J lost 8, with 17 bases in between. This CDR3 region has 15 residues. CDR1 LNHDA and CDR2 SQIVND come from the germline V gene (reference sequence). DNA for the CDR3: TGTGCCAGTAGAATCGGACTCCGATCGGATTCACCCCTCCACTTT. Its protein is CASRIGLRSDSPLHF.